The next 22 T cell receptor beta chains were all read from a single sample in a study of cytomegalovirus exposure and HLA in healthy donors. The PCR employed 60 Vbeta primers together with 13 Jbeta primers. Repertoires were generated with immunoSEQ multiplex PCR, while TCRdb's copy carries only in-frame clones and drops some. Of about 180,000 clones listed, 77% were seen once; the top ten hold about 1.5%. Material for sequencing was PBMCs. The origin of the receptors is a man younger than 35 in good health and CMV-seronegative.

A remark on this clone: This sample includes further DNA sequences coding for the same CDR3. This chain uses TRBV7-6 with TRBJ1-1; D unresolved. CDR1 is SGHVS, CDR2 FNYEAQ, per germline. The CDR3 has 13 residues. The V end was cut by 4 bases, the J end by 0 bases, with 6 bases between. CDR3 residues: CASSSRMNTEAFF. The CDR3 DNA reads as TGTGCCAGCAGCTCGCGGATGAACACTGAAGCTTTCTTT.

CDR3 sequence reads: CASSDPAATLDEKLFF. The CDR3 nucleotides are TGTGCCAGCAGTGACCCCGCGGCCACCCTGGATGAAAAACTGTTTTTT. V and J are TRBV25-1 and TRBJ1-4; unclear D gene. Germline V gives CDR1 MGHDK, CDR2 SYGVNS. The CDR3 consists of 16 residues. V lost 3 bases and J lost 6, with 17 bases in between. Combining the CDR3 with reference TRBV25-1 and TRBJ1-4 gives the whole variable domain EADIYQTPRYLVIGTGKKITLECSQTMGHDKMYWYQQDPGMELHLIHYSYGVNSTEKGDLSSESTVSRIRTEHFPLTLESARPSHTSQYLCASSDPAATLDEKLFFGSGTQLSVL.

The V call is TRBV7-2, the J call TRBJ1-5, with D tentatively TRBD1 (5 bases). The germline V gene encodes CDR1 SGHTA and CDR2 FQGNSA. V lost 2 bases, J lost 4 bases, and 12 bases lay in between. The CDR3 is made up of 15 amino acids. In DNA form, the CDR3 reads TGTGCCAGCAGCTTAAAAGGGGCTCCTAATCAGCCCCAGCATTTT. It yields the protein CASSLKGAPNQPQHF.

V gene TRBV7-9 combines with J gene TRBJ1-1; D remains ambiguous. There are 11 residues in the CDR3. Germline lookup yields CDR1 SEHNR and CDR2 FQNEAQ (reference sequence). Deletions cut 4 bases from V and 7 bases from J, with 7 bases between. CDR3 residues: CASSSAREAFF. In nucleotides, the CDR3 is TGTGCCAGCAGCTCAGCGCGTGAAGCTTTCTTT. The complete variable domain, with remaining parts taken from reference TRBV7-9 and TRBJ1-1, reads DTGVSQNPRHKITKRGQNVTFRCDPISEHNRLYWYRQTLGQGPEFLTYFQNEAQLEKSRLLSDRFSAERPKGSFSTLEIQRTEQGDSAMYLCASSSAREAFFGQGTRLTVV.

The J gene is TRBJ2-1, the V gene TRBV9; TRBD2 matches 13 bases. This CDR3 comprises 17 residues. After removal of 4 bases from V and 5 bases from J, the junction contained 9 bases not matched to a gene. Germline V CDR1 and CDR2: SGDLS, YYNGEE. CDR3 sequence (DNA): TGTGCCAGCAGCCCCCGTCCCGGGACTAGCGGGGACAATGAGCAGTTCTTC. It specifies CASSPRPGTSGDNEQFF.

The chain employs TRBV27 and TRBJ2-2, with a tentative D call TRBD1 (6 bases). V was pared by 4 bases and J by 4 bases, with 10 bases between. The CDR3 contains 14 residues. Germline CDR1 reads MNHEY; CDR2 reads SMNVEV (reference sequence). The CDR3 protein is CASSSGHPTGELFF. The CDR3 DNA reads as TGTGCCAGCAGTTCGGGACATCCCACCGGGGAGCTGTTTTTT.

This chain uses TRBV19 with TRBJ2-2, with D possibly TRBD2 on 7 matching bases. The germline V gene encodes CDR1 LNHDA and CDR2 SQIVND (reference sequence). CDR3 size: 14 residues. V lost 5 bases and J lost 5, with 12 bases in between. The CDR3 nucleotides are TGTGCCAGTAGTCGGGGGGCGCGAACCGGGGAGCTGTTTTTT. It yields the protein CASSRGARTGELFF.

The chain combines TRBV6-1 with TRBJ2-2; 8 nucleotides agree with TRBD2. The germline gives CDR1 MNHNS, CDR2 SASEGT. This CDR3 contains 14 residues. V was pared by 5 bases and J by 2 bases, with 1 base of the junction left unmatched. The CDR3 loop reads CASSSGGNTGELFF. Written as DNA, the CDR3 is TGTGCCAGCAGTAGCGGGGGAAACACCGGGGAGCTGTTTTTT.

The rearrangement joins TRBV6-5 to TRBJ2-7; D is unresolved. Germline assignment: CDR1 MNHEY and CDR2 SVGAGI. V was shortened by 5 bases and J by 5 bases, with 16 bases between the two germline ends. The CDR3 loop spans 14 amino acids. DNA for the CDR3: TGTGCCAGCAGTGAAATTGGCAGTACGAACGAGCAGTACTTC. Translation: CASSEIGSTNEQYF.

The CDR3, as DNA: TGCGCCAGCAGCCAAGATCGGCCAGTGAATCGGGGTTTGCGAGCTTTCTTT. This sequence encodes CASSQDRPVNRGLRAFF. The chain uses TRBV4-1 and TRBJ1-1; D gene ambiguous. Trimming removed 0 bases from V and 10 bases from J, with 24 bases in between. Germline CDR1 reads MGHRA; CDR2 reads YSYEKL. The CDR3 sequence is 17 residues long.

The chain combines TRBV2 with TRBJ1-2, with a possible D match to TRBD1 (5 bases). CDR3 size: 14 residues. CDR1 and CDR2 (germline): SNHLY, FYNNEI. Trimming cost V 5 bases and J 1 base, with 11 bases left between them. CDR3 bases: TGTGCCAGCAGTAGGGGCACCGGTAACTATGGCTACACCTTC. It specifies CASSRGTGNYGYTF.

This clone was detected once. CDR3 sequence: CASSNPWETGNAEAFF. CDR3 sequence (DNA): TGTGCCAGCAGCAACCCCTGGGAGACGGGTAATGCTGAAGCTTTCTTT. This chain uses TRBV16 with TRBJ1-1; D is undetermined. The CDR3 contains 16 residues. Trimming stripped 5 bases from V and 6 bases from J, with 22 bases between. The V gene's germline CDR1 is KGHSY and CDR2 FQNENV.

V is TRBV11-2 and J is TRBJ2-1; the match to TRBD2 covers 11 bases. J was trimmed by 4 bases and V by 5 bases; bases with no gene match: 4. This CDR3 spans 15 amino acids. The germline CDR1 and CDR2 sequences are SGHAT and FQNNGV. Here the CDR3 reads CASSTRLAGYNEQFF. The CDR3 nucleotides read TGTGCCAGCAGCACCAGACTAGCGGGATACAATGAGCAGTTCTTC.

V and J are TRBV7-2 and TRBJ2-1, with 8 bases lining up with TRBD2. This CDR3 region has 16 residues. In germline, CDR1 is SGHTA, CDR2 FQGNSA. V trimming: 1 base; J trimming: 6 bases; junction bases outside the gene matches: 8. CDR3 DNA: TGTGCCAGCAGCTTAGGGTTGGTTCGGGGGGGCAATGAGCAGTTCTTC. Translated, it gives CASSLGLVRGGNEQFF.

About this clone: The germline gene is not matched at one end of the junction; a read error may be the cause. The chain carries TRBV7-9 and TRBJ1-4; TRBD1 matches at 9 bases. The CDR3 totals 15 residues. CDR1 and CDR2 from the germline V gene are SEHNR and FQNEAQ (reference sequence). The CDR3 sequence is CSSSLARTGDGKLFF. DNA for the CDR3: TGTTCCAGCAGCTTAGCCAGGACAGGGGACGGAAAACTGTTTTTT. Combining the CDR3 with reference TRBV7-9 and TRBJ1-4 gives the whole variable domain DTGVSQNPRHKITKRGQNVTFRCDPISEHNRLYWYRQTLGQGPEFLTYFQNEAQLEKSRLLSDRFSAERPKGSFSTLEIQRTEQGDSAMYLCSSSLARTGDGKLFFGSGTQLSVL.

The DNA for the CDR3 is TGTGCCAGCAGCCGACGGGGAACCCTAATAGCGAACACCGGGGAGCTGTTTTTT. Translating gives CASSRRGTLIANTGELFF. This sequence joins TRBV5-8 and TRBJ2-2; tentatively, D is TRBD2 (5 bases). This CDR3 is built from 18 residues. V lost 4 bases and J lost 0, with 19 bases in between. Germline V gene data show CDR1 as SGHTS and CDR2 as YDEGEE.

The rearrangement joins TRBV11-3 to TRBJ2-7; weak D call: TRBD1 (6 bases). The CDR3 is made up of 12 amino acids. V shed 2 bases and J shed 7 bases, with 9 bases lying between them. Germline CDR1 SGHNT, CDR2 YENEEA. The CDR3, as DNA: TGTGCCAGCAGCTTACCAGGGGAAGAGCAGTACTTC. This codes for CASSLPGEEQYF.

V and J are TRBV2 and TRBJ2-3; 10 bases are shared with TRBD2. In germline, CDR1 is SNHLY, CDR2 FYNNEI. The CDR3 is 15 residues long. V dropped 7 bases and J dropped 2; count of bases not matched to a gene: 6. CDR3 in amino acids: CASKPLAGYTDTQYF. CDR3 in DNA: TGTGCCAGCAAGCCACTAGCGGGGTACACAGATACGCAGTATTTT.

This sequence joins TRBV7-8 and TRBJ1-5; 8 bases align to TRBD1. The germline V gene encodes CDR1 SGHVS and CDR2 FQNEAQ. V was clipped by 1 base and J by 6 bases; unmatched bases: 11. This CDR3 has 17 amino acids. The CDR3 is CASSLERTGFRVQPQHF. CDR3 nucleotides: TGTGCCAGCAGCTTAGAAAGGACAGGGTTCAGAGTTCAGCCCCAGCATTTT.

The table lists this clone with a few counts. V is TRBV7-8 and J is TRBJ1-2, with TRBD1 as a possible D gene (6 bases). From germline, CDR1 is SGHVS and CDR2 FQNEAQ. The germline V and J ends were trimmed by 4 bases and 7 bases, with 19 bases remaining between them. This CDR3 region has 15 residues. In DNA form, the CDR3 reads TGTGCCAGCAGCTCGGGAAGAACAGGGTACGGTGGCTACACCTTC. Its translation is CASSSGRTGYGGYTF.

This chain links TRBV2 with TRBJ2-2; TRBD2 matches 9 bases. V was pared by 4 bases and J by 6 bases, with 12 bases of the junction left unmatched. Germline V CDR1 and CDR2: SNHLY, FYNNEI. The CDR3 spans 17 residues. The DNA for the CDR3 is TGTGCCAGCAGTGGGCAGGGGCGGGGGGGTGAGTCCGGGGAGCTGTTTTTT. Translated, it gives CASSGQGRGGESGELFF.

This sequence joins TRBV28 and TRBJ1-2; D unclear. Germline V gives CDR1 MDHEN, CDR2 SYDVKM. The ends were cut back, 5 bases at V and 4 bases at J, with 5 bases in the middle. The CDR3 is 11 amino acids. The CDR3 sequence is CASSQAYGYTF. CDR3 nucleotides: TGTGCCAGCAGTCAAGCCTATGGCTACACCTTC.